This T cell receptor beta chain emerged from a study of OX40 agonist ivuxolimab in advanced cancers. Overall study: It was permissible to have had prior anti-PD-1, anti-PD-L1 or anti-CTLA-4 therapy, and around 41% had some. Study results and caveats: Mean expanded clone counts were higher in CD8+ than CD4+ T cells.

Regarding this clone: What it binds is not known.

Assay: immunoSEQ multiplex PCR; the TCRdb copy retains only in-frame clones and omits some. The repertoire holds about 73,000 clones, with approximately 90% as singletons. The J segment lost 3 bases and the V segment lost 1 base, leaving 1 base of the junction unmatched. Germline CDR1 is SEHNR and CDR2 is FQNEAQ (reference sequence). The CDR3 spans 15 residues. The origin of this receptor is an adult with an advanced solid tumor such as melanoma, head and neck, liver or kidney cancer. The starting material was CD4+ or CD8+ T cells sorted from blood, obtained in a trial of the OX40 agonist ivuxolimab. V gene TRBV7-9 combines with J gene TRBJ2-5; 11 bases line up with TRBD2. The CDR3 DNA sequence: TGTGCCAGCAGCTTAGTACTAGCGGGGGAAGAGACCCAGTACTTC. Its translation: CASSLVLAGEETQYF.